This is a list of T cell receptor beta chains from one sample in a study of shared clonotypes between healthy human individuals. Sequencing used immunoSEQ multiplex PCR; TCRdb keeps in-frame clones, though not all of them. Of roughly 500,000 clones in the sample, 75% to 85% were seen once. Sequenced: PBMCs. These receptors were obtained from a middle-aged woman in good health. Some clones in this sample may be carry-over from other donors' samples. The CDR3 runs from the conserved cysteine through the conserved F or W. Each record gives: J gene, D gene, clone size, V gene, CDR3 DNA, CDR3 protein. A D gene is named only where the DNA matches it firmly. Where a row states a size, it is once, few, many or the class of an expanded clone; other rows omit it.

TRBJ2-7	-	-	TRBV14	TGTGCCAGCAGCCACGCCACCACGGGCGAGCAGTACTTC	CASSHATTGEQYF
TRBJ1-1	-	few	TRBV4-3	TGCGCCAGCAGCCAAGGACAGAACACTGAAGCTTTCTTT	CASSQGQNTEAFF
TRBJ1-3	TRBD1	-	TRBV7-9	TGTGCCAGCAGCTTAGGTCGGGACAGCTACTCTGGAAACACCATATATTTT	CASSLGRDSYSGNTIYF
TRBJ2-7	-	-	TRBV11-2	TGTGCCAGCAGCTCTCCCGGGGCCGAGCAGTACTTC	CASSSPGAEQYF
TRBJ2-7	-	-	TRBV19	TGTGCCAGTAGTTTTCCGGGTCGCTCCTACGAGCAGTACTTC	CASSFPGRSYEQYF
TRBJ2-5	TRBD2	-	TRBV2	TGTGCCAGCAGTGAGACTAGCCCCCAAGAGACCCAGTACTTC	CASSETSPQETQYF
TRBJ2-1	TRBD1	-	TRBV29-1	TGCAGCGCCGTCCCGGGACAGGGTTCCTACAATGAGCAGTTCTTC	CSAVPGQGSYNEQFF
TRBJ2-1	-	-	TRBV4-2	TGTGCCAGCAGTCCGGACCCCGCTCGCTCCTACAATGAGCAGTTCTTC	CASSPDPARSYNEQFF
TRBJ2-1	-	-	TRBV5-5	TGTGCCAGCAGCCTGAGCGGGACAGCTGAGCAGTTCTTC	CASSLSGTAEQFF
TRBJ2-7	-	-	TRBV7-2	TGTGCCAGCAGCTTATCCCCCAACGGGTGGCAGTACTTC	CASSLSPNGWQYF
TRBJ1-6	TRBD1	-	TRBV7-2	TGTGCCAGCAGCTTAAGGGACAGGGTGTCCCTCCACTTT	CASSLRDRVSLHF
TRBJ2-2	-	-	TRBV7-7	TGTGCTAGCAGCCGAGACATGAACACCGGGGAGCTGTTTTTT	CASSRDMNTGELFF
TRBJ2-2	TRBD2	-	TRBV27	TGTGCCAGCGGCGGGACTAGCGGGAGGTCGGACACCGGGGAGCTGTTTTTT	CASGGTSGRSDTGELFF
TRBJ2-3	-	-	TRBV28	TGTGCCAGCAGACCTACGGGGAGCACAGATACGCAGTATTTT	CASRPTGSTDTQYF
TRBJ2-3	-	-	TRBV7-2	TGTGCCAGCAGCTTAGCCCGCACAGATACGCAGTATTTT	CASSLARTDTQYF
TRBJ2-7	TRBD2	-	TRBV10-2	TGCGCCAGCAGCCTACTAGCGGGGTCCTACGAGCAGTACTTC	CASSLLAGSYEQYF
TRBJ2-3	TRBD2	-	TRBV27	TGTGCCAGCAGTTTATGGGTAGCGGGAAAGTCCACAGATACGCAGTATTTT	CASSLWVAGKSTDTQYF
TRBJ1-4	TRBD1	-	TRBV9	TGTGCCAGCAGCGTGAGACAGGGGGACGGTGAAAAACTGTTTTTT	CASSVRQGDGEKLFF
TRBJ1-1	-	-	TRBV4-1	TGCGCCAGCAGCCAAGCAGGGGCTGGCACTGAAGCTTTCTTT	CASSQAGAGTEAFF
TRBJ2-7	TRBD1	-	TRBV10-2	TGCGCCAGCTCCCCCCCCAACAGGGGGCCATACGAGCAGTACTTC	CASSPPNRGPYEQYF
TRBJ2-7	-	-	TRBV7-6	TGTGCCAGCAGCTTAGGTTCCGGGTCTTACACTTCCTACGAGCAGTACTTC	CASSLGSGSYTSYEQYF
TRBJ2-3	TRBD2	-	TRBV4-1	TGCGCCAGCAGCCAAGATCGTCTTACTAGCGGGAGGGGGGATACGCAGTATTTT	CASSQDRLTSGRGDTQYF
TRBJ2-5	TRBD2	-	TRBV7-2	TGTGCCAGCGCTAGCGGGAGTTCTAAAGAGACCCAGTACTTC	CASASGSSKETQYF
TRBJ2-1	-	-	TRBV5-1	TGCGCCAGCAGCTTGGTTGGGGCATCCTACAATGAGCAGTTCTTC	CASSLVGASYNEQFF